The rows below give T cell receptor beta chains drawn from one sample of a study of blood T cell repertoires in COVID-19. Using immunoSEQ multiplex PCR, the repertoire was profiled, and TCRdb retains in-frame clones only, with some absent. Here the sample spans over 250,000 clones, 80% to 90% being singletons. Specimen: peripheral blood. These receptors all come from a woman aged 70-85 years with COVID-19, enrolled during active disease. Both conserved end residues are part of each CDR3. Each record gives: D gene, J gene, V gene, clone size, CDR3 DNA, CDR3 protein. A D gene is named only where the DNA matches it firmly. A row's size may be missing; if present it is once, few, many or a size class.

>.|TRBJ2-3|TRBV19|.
TGTGCCAGTAGTATCCCGGGTACCCTAGCCACAGATACGCAGTATTTT
CASSIPGTLATDTQYF
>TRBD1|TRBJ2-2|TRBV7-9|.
TGTGCCAGCAACTCACCGGGACAGGGAGGGAACACCGGGGAGCTGTTTTTT
CASNSPGQGGNTGELFF
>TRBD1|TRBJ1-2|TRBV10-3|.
TGTGCCATCAAAGGGACAGGGGATGGCTACACCTTC
CAIKGTGDGYTF
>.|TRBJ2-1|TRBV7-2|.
TGTGCCAGCAGCTGGGGCCCGACCAATGAGCAGTTCTTC
CASSWGPTNEQFF
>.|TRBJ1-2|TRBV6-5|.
TGTGCCAGCACCGCGGGAGGGATCGGCTACACCTTC
CASTAGGIGYTF
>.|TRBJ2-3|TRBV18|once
TGTGCCAGCTCACTCCAGGGACTCGTCTTTAGCACAGATACGCAGTATTTT
CASSLQGLVFSTDTQYF
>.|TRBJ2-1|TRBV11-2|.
TGTGCCAGCAGCTTAGGGCGGAAGGAACGGCAGTTCTTC
CASSLGRKERQFF
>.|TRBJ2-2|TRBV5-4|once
TGTGCCAGCAGTTCCGGACAGTCCACCGGGGAGCTGTTTTTT
CASSSGQSTGELFF
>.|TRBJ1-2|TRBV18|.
TGTGCCAGCTCACCACCTGGGGGCGTAGCTCCAAAAAACTATGGCTACACCTTC
CASSPPGGVAPKNYGYTF
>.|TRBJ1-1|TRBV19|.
TGTGCCAGTAGTACGACCCGACAGGACGCTTTCTTT
CASSTTRQDAFF
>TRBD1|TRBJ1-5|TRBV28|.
TGTGCCAGCAGTCTCCGGGACAGCAGACAGCCCCAGCATTTT
CASSLRDSRQPQHF
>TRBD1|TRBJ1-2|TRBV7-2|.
TGTGCCAGCAGAGGGACAGTCTATGGCTACACCTTC
CASRGTVYGYTF
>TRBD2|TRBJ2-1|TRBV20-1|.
TGCAGTGCTAGTTCAAGACTAGCGGGGGATTACAATGAGCAGTTCTTC
CSASSRLAGDYNEQFF
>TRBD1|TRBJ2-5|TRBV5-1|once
TGCGCCAGCAGCTTAGGGCAGGGGGCCACCCAGTACTTC
CASSLGQGATQYF
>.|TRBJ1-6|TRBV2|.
TGTGCCAGCAAGGAGGGATTGGGGTCACCCCTCCACTTT
CASKEGLGSPLHF
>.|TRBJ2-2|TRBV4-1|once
TGCGCCAGCAGCCAAGATTCCGGGCGGGGAATAACCGGGGAGCTGTTTTTT
CASSQDSGRGITGELFF
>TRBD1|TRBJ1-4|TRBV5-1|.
TGCGCCAGCAGCTTGGAAGGGGGCTGGACTAATGAAAAACTGTTTTTT
CASSLEGGWTNEKLFF
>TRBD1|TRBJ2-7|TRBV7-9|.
TGTGCCAGCAGCTTAGCCCCGGGACAGGGATACGCCTACGAGCAGTACTTC
CASSLAPGQGYAYEQYF
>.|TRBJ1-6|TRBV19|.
TGTGCCAGTAGTATTAGCGGGGGCCCTCCGAATTCACCCCTCCACTTT
CASSISGGPPNSPLHF
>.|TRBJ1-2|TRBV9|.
TGTGCCAGCGGCAATGGCTATGGCTACACCTTC
CASGNGYGYTF
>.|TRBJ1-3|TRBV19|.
TGTGCCAGTAGAACCGCCGGGGGAGAAAACACCATATATTTT
CASRTAGGENTIYF
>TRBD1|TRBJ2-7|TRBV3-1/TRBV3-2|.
TGTGCCAGCAGCCCGGGGACAGTTCGATCCTACGAGCAGTACTTC
CASSPGTVRSYEQYF
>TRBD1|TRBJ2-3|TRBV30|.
TGTGCCTGGAGTTACAAAGGGGGCTCAGATACGCAGTATTTT
CAWSYKGGSDTQYF
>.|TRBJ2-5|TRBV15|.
TGTGCCACCAGCAGAGGACAAGAAGAGACCCAGTACTTC
CATSRGQEETQYF
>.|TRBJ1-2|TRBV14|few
TGTGCCAGCAGCCCAAAAGGAGGATCCTATGGCTACACCTTC
CASSPKGGSYGYTF
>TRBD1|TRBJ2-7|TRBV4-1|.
TGCGCCAGCAGCCATTCCTCCGGGACAGGGGGCGACGAGCAGTACTTC
CASSHSSGTGGDEQYF
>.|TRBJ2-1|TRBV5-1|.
TGCGCCAGCAGCTACAGGGTCAATGAGCAGTTCTTC
CASSYRVNEQFF
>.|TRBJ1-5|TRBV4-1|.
TGCGCCAGCAGCCAAGAATCTTCCTATCAGCCCCAGCATTTT
CASSQESSYQPQHF
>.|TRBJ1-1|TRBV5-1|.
TGCGCCAGCAGCTTGGGGGAGGGAGCTTTCTTT
CASSLGEGAFF
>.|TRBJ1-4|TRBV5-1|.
TGCGCCAGCAGACAGGGAGGGGCTGCAACTAATGAAAAACTGTTTTTT
CASRQGGAATNEKLFF
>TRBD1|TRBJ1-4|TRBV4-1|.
TGCGCCAGCAGCCAGAGGGACAGGGAGATAAATGAAAAACTGTTTTTT
CASSQRDREINEKLFF
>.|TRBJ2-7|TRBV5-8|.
TGTGCCAGCTCTTCACTCTACGAGCAGTACTTC
CASSSLYEQYF
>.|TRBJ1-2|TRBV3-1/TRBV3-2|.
TGTGCCAGCACCCAGGGTGGAGGGGCCGGCTACACCTTC
CASTQGGGAGYTF
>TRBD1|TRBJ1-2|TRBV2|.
TGTGCCAGCAGGGGGACAGGGGGGAATGGCTACACCTTC
CASRGTGGNGYTF
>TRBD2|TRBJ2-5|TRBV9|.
TGTGCCAGCAGCGTAGGATCGAGCGGGGGGGCTGAGACCCAGTACTTC
CASSVGSSGGAETQYF
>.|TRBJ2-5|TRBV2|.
TGTGCCAGCAGCGGGGTCGAGAAGACCCAGTACTTC
CASSGVEKTQYF
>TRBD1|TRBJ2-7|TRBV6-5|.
TGTGCCAGCAGCCTCCGGGACAGGGGGACTTACGAGCAGTACTTC
CASSLRDRGTYEQYF
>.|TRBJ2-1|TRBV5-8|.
TGTGCCAGCAGCTTCAGGCATGAGCAGTTCTTC
CASSFRHEQFF
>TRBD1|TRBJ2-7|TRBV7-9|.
TGTGCCAGCAGCTTAGCGGGGACAGGGGTCTACGAGCAGTACTTC
CASSLAGTGVYEQYF
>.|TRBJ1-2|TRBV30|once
TGTGCCTGGAGTGTACACTTGATGGATCCGACAGCGCCAGCTTATGATTATGGCTACACCTTC
CAWSVHLMDPTAPAYDYGYTF